This TCR beta chain was sequenced during a study of blood T cell repertoires in COVID-19. Background on the study: Samples representing acute and convalescent COVID-19 were sourced from the United States, Italy and Spain. T cells, B-cell-depleted T cells, or PBMCs provided the cDNA or gDNA that served as material.

This clone was picked up a small number of times. Different DNA sequences within this sample yield the same CDR3. Authors' data handling: Counts of nucleated cells, estimated from reference gene primer amplification, were obtained. Sequencing was performed with immunoSEQ multiplex PCR; in TCRdb, only in-frame clones are kept and a portion is missing. That table gives V, J and clone size, and the DNA gave D and trimming. The data show around 140,000 clones, with 80% to 90% seen just once and 6% to 7% held by the top ten. Sequenced sample: peripheral blood. The receptor was isolated from a man aged 80 or over with acute or convalescent COVID-19.

The CDR3 DNA reads TGTGCCAGCAGCAGGACAGAGAACACTGAAGCTTTCTTT. Amino acid sequence: CASSRTENTEAFF. The J gene is TRBJ1-1, the V gene TRBV7-9; tentative D call: TRBD1 (6 bases). Trimming shortened V by 5 bases and J by 1 base, and 8 bases separated the two germline ends. Germline-derived CDR1 and CDR2 are SEHNR and FQNEAQ (reference sequence). The CDR3 sequence is 13 residues long.